This is a list of T cell receptor beta chains from one sample in a study of blood T cell repertoires in COVID-19. TCRdb's table, derived via immunoSEQ multiplex PCR, lists solely in-frame clones and lacks some. Among around 100,000 clones, about 90% were seen once, and the ten largest hold around 3.1%. Input material: peripheral blood. Source of these receptors: a man over 45 in a cohort sampled during active COVID-19. Both conserved end residues are part of each CDR3. Each record gives: V gene, J gene, clone size, D gene, CDR3 DNA, CDR3 protein. The D gene is left open where the match is weak. For some rows the clone size is stated as once, few or many, or as a class when expanded; others skip it.

TRBV5-8	TRBJ1-1	.	TRBD1	TGTGCCAGCAGCCAGTACAGGGGAGGCACTGAAGCTTTCTTT	CASSQYRGGTEAFF
TRBV11-2	TRBJ1-1	.	TRBD1	TGTGCCAGCAGCTTTGTGGACAGGATAATTCAGGAAGCTTTCTTT	CASSFVDRIIQEAFF
TRBV4-2	TRBJ2-5	.	TRBD1	TGTGCCAGCAGCCAAGGTGCTGAGGGGGCAGAGACCCAGTACTTC	CASSQGAEGAETQYF
TRBV18	TRBJ2-7	.	.	TGTGCCAGCTCACCGAAACAGGGATCCCACGAGCAGTACTTC	CASSPKQGSHEQYF
TRBV6-5	TRBJ1-6	.	.	TGTGCCAGCAGTTACTTCGGGGGCTATAATTCACCCCTCCACTTT	CASSYFGGYNSPLHF
TRBV5-1	TRBJ2-5	once	TRBD2	TGCGCCAGCAGCCGCGGACTAGCGGGGGGCCAATACCAAGAGACCCAGTACTTC	CASSRGLAGGQYQETQYF
TRBV27	TRBJ2-1	.	.	TGTGCCAGCAGTTTAAGGCAACGTGGGGGGGCCGCGAATGAGCAGTTCTTC	CASSLRQRGGAANEQFF
TRBV11-2	TRBJ2-4	.	.	TGTGCCAGCAGCCACTACGGGGTTGAGGTCAAAAACATTCAGTACTTC	CASSHYGVEVKNIQYF
TRBV11-2	TRBJ2-2	.	TRBD1	TGTGCCAGCAGCTTATCCGACAGGGGGCGGGCCGGGGAGCTGTTTTTT	CASSLSDRGRAGELFF
TRBV19	TRBJ1-5	.	.	TGTGCCAGTAGTGGACAGAAAAATCAGCCCCAGCATTTT	CASSGQKNQPQHF
TRBV4-2	TRBJ2-3	.	.	TGTGCCAGCAGCCAAGAGACCCTAGCGACTCTGTATTTT	CASSQETLATLYF
TRBV6-5	TRBJ2-5	once	.	TGTGCCAGCAGTTTACAGTTGCAAGAGACCCAGTACTTC	CASSLQLQETQYF
TRBV7-8	TRBJ2-6	.	TRBD1	TGTGCCAGCAGCTTAGGTGGGCAGGGGGTCTACTCTGGGGCCAACGTCCTGACTTTC	CASSLGGQGVYSGANVLTF
TRBV12-3/TRBV12-4	TRBJ2-1	.	TRBD2	TGTGCCAGCAGAATAGCGGGGGGGCCCCGGCAGTTCTTC	CASRIAGGPRQFF
TRBV27	TRBJ1-1	.	.	TGTGCCAGCAGCCAGAGGCAGGGGAGTACTGAAGCTTTCTTT	CASSQRQGSTEAFF
TRBV19	TRBJ2-2	.	.	TGTGCCAGTAGGGGACGTGGGGGCCCTAACACCGGGGAGCTGTTTTTT	CASRGRGGPNTGELFF
TRBV5-5	TRBJ2-2	few	TRBD2	TGTGCCAGCAGCAGGACTAGCGGGATGCCCGGGGAGCTGTTTTTT	CASSRTSGMPGELFF
TRBV5-6	TRBJ1-6	.	.	TGTGCCAGCAGTCTGAGCAGGGAATATAATTCACCCCTCCACTTT	CASSLSREYNSPLHF
TRBV4-3	TRBJ1-5	once	TRBD1	TGCGCCAGCAGCCAGGGGACAGGGAAAAATCAGCCCCAGCATTTT	CASSQGTGKNQPQHF
TRBV29-1	TRBJ2-1	few	TRBD2	TGCAGCGTTGAACGAGCGGGGGCCTACAATGAGCAGTTCTTC	CSVERAGAYNEQFF
TRBV28	TRBJ1-1	.	.	TGTGCCAGCAGTCCGCGGCCAAACACTGAAGCTTTCTTT	CASSPRPNTEAFF
TRBV5-1	TRBJ2-1	.	.	TGCGCCAGCAGCTGGGCGGGATCGTCCTACAATGAGCAGTTCTTC	CASSWAGSSYNEQFF
TRBV6-7	TRBJ2-6	.	TRBD1	TGTGCCAATGGACAGGGAACGCCCTTTTGGGCTGGGGCCAACGTCCTGACTTTC	CANGQGTPFWAGANVLTF
TRBV11-3	TRBJ1-1	.	TRBD1	TGTGCCAGCAGACCTCGGGACAGGGGGGCTGAAGCTTTCTTT	CASRPRDRGAEAFF
TRBV6-5	TRBJ2-3	.	.	TGTGCCAGCAGTAACGGGATCGGTAGCACAGATACGCAGTATTTT	CASSNGIGSTDTQYF
TRBV11-2	TRBJ2-3	.	TRBD1	TGTGCCAGCAGCAAAAGGTCTGGACTAACAGGGGGCGGCACAGATACGCAGTATTTT	CASSKRSGLTGGGTDTQYF
TRBV4-1	TRBJ1-5	.	.	TGCGCCAGCAGCCAAGCCCCGGGACGGAGGGGAAATCAGCCCCAGCATTTT	CASSQAPGRRGNQPQHF
TRBV6-5	TRBJ2-1	.	TRBD1	TGTGCCAGCAGTTACGACAGGGTTTCCATTGAGCAGTTCTTC	CASSYDRVSIEQFF
TRBV15	TRBJ2-1	.	.	TGTGCCACCAGCAGAGTCGGTAATGAGCAGTTCTTC	CATSRVGNEQFF
TRBV2	TRBJ1-2	.	TRBD1	TGTGCCAGCAGACGAACCGGGACAGGGGGAGGCTATGGCTACACCTTC	CASRRTGTGGGYGYTF
TRBV7-2	TRBJ1-1	.	TRBD1	TGTGCCAGCAGCGCGCGACAGGGGATGAACACTGAAGCTTTCTTT	CASSARQGMNTEAFF
TRBV27	TRBJ2-1	once	TRBD1	TGTGCCAGCAGTGACCCGGGACAGGGGGCGCCTGAGCAGTTCTTC	CASSDPGQGAPEQFF
TRBV2	TRBJ1-2	.	.	TGTGCCAGCCCCAAGGCTGCGGAGTCCCAGGGCTACACCTTC	CASPKAAESQGYTF